This T cell receptor beta chain was documented in a study of blood T cell repertoires in COVID-19. Germline CDR1 is SGHRS and CDR2 is YFSETQ. This CDR3 comprises 14 residues. The junction had 4 bases not matched to a gene; V was cut back by 2 bases and J by 5 bases. Method: immunoSEQ multiplex PCR; TCRdb's copy keeps in-frame clones and lacks some. Among approximately 90,000 clones listed, over 80% were seen once. This TCR derives from an elderly woman with active or convalescent COVID-19. The rearrangement uses TRBV5-1 and TRBJ1-5; TRBD1 aligns across 7 bases. Sequenced: peripheral blood. The chain's CDR3 is CASSLRTGDQPQHF. In DNA form, the CDR3 reads TGCGCCAGCAGCTTAAGGACAGGAGATCAGCCCCAGCATTTT.